The 21 T cell receptor beta chains reported below all come from one sample, sequenced in a study of cytomegalovirus exposure and HLA in healthy donors (TCRdb year 2017). The library was built by means of the immunoSEQ multiplex PCR assay. For the multiplex PCR, a mixture combining 60 forward primers for TCR Vbeta segments and 13 reverse primers for TCR Jbeta segments was used. The table comes from immuneACCESS by way of TCRdb, which keeps in-frame sequences with V and J called. Part of the clones is missing from these tables; in studies checked, under half for an unresolved V gene and the rest for unknown reasons. The table for this sample lists about 180,000 clones; around 79% of them were counted only once. The biggest ten clones account for just under 6.5% of the sample. Source material: PBMCs. All receptors derive from a man aged 40-50 years in good health and CMV-seropositive.

V gene TRBV7-3 combines with J gene TRBJ2-1; 8 nucleotides match TRBD2. The germline gives CDR1 SGHTA, CDR2 FQGTGA. The junction had 18 bases not matched to a gene; V was cut back by 7 bases and J by 10 bases. This CDR3 has 16 amino acids. CDR3: CASTAAGGGHPREQFF. The CDR3 DNA reads TGTGCCAGCACCGCCGCGGGGGGCGGTCACCCTAGGGAGCAGTTCTTC.

The chain carries TRBV2 and TRBJ2-7; 7 bases line up with TRBD1. The germline CDR1 and CDR2 sequences are SNHLY and FYNNEI. V shed 2 bases, J shed 3 bases, and the junction held 1 base outside the gene matches. This CDR3 has 13 amino acids. As DNA, the CDR3 is TGTGCCAGCAGTGAATGGGACAGCTACGAGCAGTACTTC. Translating gives CASSEWDSYEQYF.

The rearrangement uses TRBV4-1 and TRBJ2-5; TRBD1 matches 8 bases. The end of the DNA fits TRBJ2-7 better, so the J call may be wrong. Germline CDR1 MGHRA, CDR2 YSYEKL. This CDR3 spans 14 amino acids. For the CDR3, the DNA is TGCGCCAGCAGCCTCGACAGGGGATCGTACGAGCAGTACTTC. Translated: CASSLDRGSYEQYF.

This clone showed up just once. The rearrangement uses TRBV7-2 and TRBJ2-1, with D perhaps matching TRBD1 (5 bases). This CDR3 is 12 amino acids long. From germline, CDR1 is SGHTA and CDR2 FQGNSA. Trimming pared 4 bases from V and 9 bases from J, leaving 10 bases between. The CDR3 spells CASSSRVGEQFF. The CDR3 bases are TGTGCCAGCAGCTCCAGGGTGGGTGAGCAGTTCTTC. The variable domain in full, with the rest retrieved from reference TRBV7-2 and TRBJ2-1, is GAGVSQSPSNKVTEKGKDVELRCDPISGHTALYWYRQSLGQGLEFLIYFQGNSAPDKSGLPSDRFSAERTGGSVSTLTIQRTQQEDSAVYLCASSSRVGEQFFGPGTRLTVL.

A single count supports this clone. The chain links TRBV28 to TRBJ2-7, with TRBD1 as a possible D gene (5 bases). Trimming took 5 bases from V and 2 from J, leaving 13 bases between them. The CDR3 runs 14 residues. Germline CDR1 MDHEN, CDR2 SYDVKM. In DNA, the CDR3 is TGTGCCAGCAGTGGGGCCTCCGGCACCTACGAGCAGTACTTC. Translated: CASSGASGTYEQYF.

The rearrangement links TRBV5-4 to TRBJ2-3; TRBD1 matches at 9 bases. The CDR3 loop spans 15 amino acids. The V gene's germline CDR1 is SGHNT and CDR2 YYREEE (reference sequence). The ends lost 0 bases at V and 2 bases at J; junction bases unmatched: 1. CDR3 bases: TGTGCCAGCAGCTTGGGACAGGGGGACACAGATACGCAGTATTTT. This encodes CASSLGQGDTDTQYF.

This clone showed up just once. CDR3 in amino acids: CASSSGFWQPQHF. In DNA form, the CDR3 reads TGTGCCAGCAGCTCAGGGTTTTGGCAGCCCCAGCATTTT. The chain has TRBV5-6 and TRBJ1-5, with a weak D call TRBD1 (5 bases). The CDR3 contains 13 residues. CDR1 SGHDT and CDR2 YYEEEE come from the germline V gene. V gave up 3 bases and J gave up 7 bases, with 11 bases separating them. Filled out from reference TRBV5-6 and TRBJ1-5, the complete variable domain reads DAGVTQSPTHLIKTRGQQVTLRCSPKSGHDTVSWYQQALGQGPQFIFQYYEEEERQRGNFPDRFSGHQFPNYSSELNVNALLLGDSALYLCASSSGFWQPQHFGDGTRLSIL.

The V gene is TRBV19, the J gene TRBJ2-1; D call uncertain. Trimming took 9 bases from V and 7 from J, leaving 13 bases between them. The CDR3 runs to 12 residues. Germline V lookup: CDR1 LNHDA, CDR2 SQIVND (reference sequence). The CDR3 coding sequence is TGTGCCAGCCAATCACTCGGGAATGAGCAGTTCTTC. Its protein is CASQSLGNEQFF. The full variable domain, rest sourced from reference TRBV19 and TRBJ2-1, is DGGITQSPKYLFRKEGQNVTLSCEQNLNHDAMYWYRQDPGQGLRLIYYSQIVNDFQKGDIAEGYSVSREKKESFPLTVTSAQKNPTAFYLCASQSLGNEQFFGPGTRLTVL.

V and J are TRBV18 and TRBJ2-7; 9 nucleotides agree with TRBD2. Trimming at V came to 1 base and at J to 3 bases, leaving 4 bases not matched to a gene. Germline V gene data show CDR1 as KGHSH and CDR2 as LQKENI. There are 15 residues in the CDR3. The CDR3 region has the DNA TGTGCCAGCTCACCACTGTCTAGCGGGAACTACGAGCAGTACTTC. Its translation: CASSPLSSGNYEQYF.

The rearrangement joins TRBV9 to TRBJ2-7; 9 nucleotides align to TRBD2. V shed 1 base, J shed 3 bases, and the junction held 5 bases outside the gene matches. The CDR3 contains 15 residues. From germline, CDR1 is SGDLS and CDR2 YYNGEE. Here the CDR3 reads CASSVSLAGIYEQYF. The CDR3 nucleotides are TGTGCCAGCAGCGTATCCCTAGCGGGAATCTACGAGCAGTACTTC.

This chain joins TRBV19 and TRBJ1-5; a possible D gene is TRBD1 (6 bases). The V gene lost 6 bases and the J gene lost 0 bases, with 12 bases spanning the gap. CDR1 is LNHDA and CDR2 is SQIVND in the germline V gene (reference sequence). This CDR3 is built from 15 residues. CDR3 DNA: TGTGCCAGTAGCTTGGACAGTTATAGCAATCAGCCCCAGCATTTT. Amino acids: CASSLDSYSNQPQHF.

Only a few counts were recorded for this clone. V usage is TRBV10-2 and J usage is TRBJ2-2, with 10 bases lining up with TRBD2. This CDR3 region has 17 residues. Germline loops: CDR1 WSHSY, CDR2 SAAADI. Trimming took 7 bases from V and 1 from J; bases not matched to a gene: 9. In nucleotides, the CDR3 is TGCGCCAGCAATATAATTGGGACTAGCGTGAACACCGGGGAGCTGTTTTTT. It is translated as CASNIIGTSVNTGELFF.

The chain combines TRBV7-3 with TRBJ2-1, with 14 nucleotides matching TRBD2. The CDR3 loop spans 16 amino acids. The germline V gene encodes CDR1 SGHTA and CDR2 FQGTGA. After removal of 6 bases from V and 9 bases from J, the junction contained 10 bases not matched to a gene. The CDR3 reads CASREPGLAGATEQFF. The CDR3 nucleotides are TGTGCCAGCAGGGAACCGGGACTAGCGGGAGCCACTGAGCAGTTCTTC.

CDR3 sequence: CASSLYYAQGLNEKLFF. DNA for the CDR3: TGCGCCAGCAGCCTATACTACGCACAGGGGCTGAATGAAAAACTGTTTTTT. The V and J genes are TRBV4-1 and TRBJ1-4; the match to TRBD1 covers 7 bases. The CDR3 covers 17 residues. The V segment lost 4 bases and the J segment 5 bases; nucleotides outside the gene matches: 13. CDR1 MGHRA and CDR2 YSYEKL come from the germline V gene.

The chain has TRBV5-1 and TRBJ2-7; tentative D call: TRBD2 (6 bases). Germline-derived CDR1 and CDR2 are SGHRS and YFSETQ. V gave up 4 bases and J gave up 0 bases, with 11 bases separating them. The CDR3 spans 14 residues. CDR3 loop: CASSMETSSYEQYF. CDR3 nucleotides: TGCGCCAGCAGCATGGAGACTAGCTCCTACGAGCAGTACTTC.

The chain is built from TRBV14 and TRBJ1-2, with unresolved D. There are 15 residues in the CDR3. The germline CDR1 and CDR2 sequences are SGHDN and FVKESK. Trimming cost V 0 bases and J 1 base, with 9 bases left between them. CDR3 amino acids: CASSQDLGFNYGYTF. As DNA, the CDR3 is TGTGCCAGCAGCCAAGATCTTGGCTTTAACTATGGCTACACCTTC. Full variable domain (rest looked up from reference TRBV14 and TRBJ1-2): EAGVTQFPSHSVIEKGQTVTLRCDPISGHDNLYWYRRVMGKEIKFLLHFVKESKQDESGMPNNRFLAERTGGTYSTLKVQPAELEDSGVYFCASSQDLGFNYGYTFGSGTRLTVV.

This clone was picked up a small number of times. Other DNA sequences in the same sample also yield this CDR3. The chain uses TRBV7-8 and TRBJ1-5; 7 bases match TRBD1. Germline CDR1 and CDR2: SGHVS and FQNEAQ. V lost 5 bases and J lost 5; bases outside the gene matches: 6. CDR3 size: 14 residues. CDR3: CASSPGQQHQPQHF. The CDR3 nucleotides are TGTGCCAGCAGCCCGGGACAGCAGCATCAGCCCCAGCATTTT.

V and J are TRBV20-1 and TRBJ2-5; D is perhaps TRBD1 (5 bases). The DNA end favors TRBJ2-7, so the J call may be wrong. CDR1 and CDR2 (germline): DFQATT, SNEGSKA (reference sequence). The CDR3 is made up of 11 amino acids. The CDR3 sequence is CSARQGSEQYF. The CDR3 nucleotides read TGCAGTGCTAGACAGGGTTCCGAGCAGTACTTC.

This chain connects TRBV7-2 to TRBJ2-1; 9 positions match TRBD2. Germline V gives CDR1 SGHTA, CDR2 FQGNSA. The length of the CDR3 is 17 residues. V dropped 5 bases and J dropped 8; count of bases not matched to a gene: 16. CDR3 DNA sequence: TGTGCCAGCAGCCCTCTATCGGCGGGAGGGCCAGGAGATGAGCAGTTCTTC. This encodes CASSPLSAGGPGDEQFF.

The rearrangement joins TRBV7-6 to TRBJ2-3; 7 bases match TRBD2. V trimming: 3 bases; J trimming: 2 bases; junction bases outside the gene matches: 5. This CDR3 region has 15 residues. The germline CDR1 and CDR2 sequences are SGHVS and FNYEAQ. The CDR3 bases are TGTGCCAGCAGCTTGCTTCGGGAGGTCACAGATACGCAGTATTTT. Its protein product is CASSLLREVTDTQYF.

This rearrangement joins TRBV28 to TRBJ1-5; D gene ambiguous. The CDR3 is 15 residues long. In germline, CDR1 is MDHEN, CDR2 SYDVKM. V lost 3 bases and J lost 0, with 9 bases in between. The CDR3: CASSFIVASNQPQHF. Here the CDR3 DNA reads TGTGCCAGCAGTTTCATTGTAGCTAGCAATCAGCCCCAGCATTTT.